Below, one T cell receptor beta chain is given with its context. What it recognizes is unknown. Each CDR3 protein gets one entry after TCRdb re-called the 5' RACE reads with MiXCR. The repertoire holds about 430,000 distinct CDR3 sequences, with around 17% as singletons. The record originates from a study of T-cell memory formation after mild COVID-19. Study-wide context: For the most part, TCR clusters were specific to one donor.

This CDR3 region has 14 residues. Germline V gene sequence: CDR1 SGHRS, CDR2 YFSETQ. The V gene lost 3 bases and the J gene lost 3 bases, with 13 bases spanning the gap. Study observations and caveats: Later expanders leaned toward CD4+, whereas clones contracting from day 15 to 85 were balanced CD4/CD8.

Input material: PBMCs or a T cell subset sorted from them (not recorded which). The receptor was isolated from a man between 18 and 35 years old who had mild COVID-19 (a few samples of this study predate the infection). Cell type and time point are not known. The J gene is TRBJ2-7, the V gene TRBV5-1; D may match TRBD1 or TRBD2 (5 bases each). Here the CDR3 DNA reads TGCGCCAGCAGCTCGACCGGGACCCACTACGAGCAGTACTTC. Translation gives CASSSTGTHYEQYF. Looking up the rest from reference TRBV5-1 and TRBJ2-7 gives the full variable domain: KAGVTQTPRYLIKTRGQQVTLSCSPISGHRSVSWYQQTPGQGLQFLFEYFSETQRNKGNFPGRFSGRQFSNSRSEMNVSTLELGDSALYLCASSSTGTHYEQYFGPGTRLTVT.